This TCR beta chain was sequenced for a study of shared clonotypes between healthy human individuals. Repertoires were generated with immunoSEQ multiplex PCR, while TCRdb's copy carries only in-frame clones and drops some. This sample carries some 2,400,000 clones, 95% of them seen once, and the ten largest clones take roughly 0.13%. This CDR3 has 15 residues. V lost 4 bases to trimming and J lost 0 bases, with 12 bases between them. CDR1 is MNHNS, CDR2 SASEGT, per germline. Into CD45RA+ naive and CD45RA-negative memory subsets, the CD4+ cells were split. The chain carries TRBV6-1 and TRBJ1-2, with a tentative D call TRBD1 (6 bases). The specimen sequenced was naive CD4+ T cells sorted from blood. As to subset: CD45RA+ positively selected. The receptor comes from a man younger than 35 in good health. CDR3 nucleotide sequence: TGTGCCAGCAGTGGAGACAGGACTCCTAACTATGGCTACACCTTC. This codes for CASSGDRTPNYGYTF.